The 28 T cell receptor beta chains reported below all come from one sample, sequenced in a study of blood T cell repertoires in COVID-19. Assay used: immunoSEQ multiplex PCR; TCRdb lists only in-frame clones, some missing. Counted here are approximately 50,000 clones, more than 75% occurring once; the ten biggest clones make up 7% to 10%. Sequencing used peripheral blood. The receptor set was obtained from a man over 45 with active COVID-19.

The CDR3 DNA reads as TGTGCCACCGGACTAGCGGGTTCCTACGAGCAGTACTTC. As protein: CATGLAGSYEQYF. This chain joins TRBV6-5 and TRBJ2-7, with TRBD2 matching 11 bases. The CDR3 spans 13 residues. The V gene end was trimmed by 10 bases and the J gene end by 1 base; junction bases not matched to a gene: 3. Germline CDR1 is MNHEY and CDR2 is SVGAGI.

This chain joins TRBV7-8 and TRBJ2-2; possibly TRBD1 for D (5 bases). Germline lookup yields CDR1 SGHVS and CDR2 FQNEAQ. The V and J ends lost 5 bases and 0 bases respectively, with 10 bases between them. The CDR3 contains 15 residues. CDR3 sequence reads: CASSRDSSNTGELFF. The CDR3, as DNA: TGTGCCAGCAGCCGAGACAGTTCGAACACCGGGGAGCTGTTTTTT.

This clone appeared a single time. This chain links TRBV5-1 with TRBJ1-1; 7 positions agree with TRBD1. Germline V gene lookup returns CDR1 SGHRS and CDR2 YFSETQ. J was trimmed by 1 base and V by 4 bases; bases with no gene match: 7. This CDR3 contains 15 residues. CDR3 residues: CASSLQTGPNTEAFF. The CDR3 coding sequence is TGCGCCAGCAGCCTCCAGACAGGGCCGAACACTGAAGCTTTCTTT.

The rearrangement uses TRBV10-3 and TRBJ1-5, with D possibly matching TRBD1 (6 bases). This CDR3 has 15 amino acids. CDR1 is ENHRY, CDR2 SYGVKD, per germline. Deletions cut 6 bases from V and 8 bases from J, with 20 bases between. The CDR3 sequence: CAIRNRDTLGEPQHF. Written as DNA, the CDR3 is TGTGCCATCAGAAACCGGGACACCCTCGGGGAGCCCCAGCATTTT.

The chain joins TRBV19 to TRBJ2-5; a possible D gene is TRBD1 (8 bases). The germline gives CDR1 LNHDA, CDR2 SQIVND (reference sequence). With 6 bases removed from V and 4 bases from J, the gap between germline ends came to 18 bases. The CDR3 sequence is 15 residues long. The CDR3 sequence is CASSRNRGEGETQYF. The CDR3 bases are TGTGCCAGTAGCCGAAACAGGGGGGAGGGAGAGACCCAGTACTTC.

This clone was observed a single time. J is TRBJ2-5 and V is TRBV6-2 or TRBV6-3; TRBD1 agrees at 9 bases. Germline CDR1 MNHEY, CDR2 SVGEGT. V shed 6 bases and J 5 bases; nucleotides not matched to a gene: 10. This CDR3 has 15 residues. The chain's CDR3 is CASSPVTGGRETQYF. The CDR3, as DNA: TGTGCCAGCAGCCCGGTAACAGGGGGCCGGGAGACCCAGTACTTC.

The DNA of the CDR3 is TGCAGCGTTGCGGCGGGGACCGCGAACACCGGGGAGCTGTTTTTT. It yields the protein CSVAAGTANTGELFF. The chain recombines TRBV29-1 with TRBJ2-2, with TRBD2 as a possible D gene (6 bases). Germline V CDR1 and CDR2: SQVTM, ANQGSEA. This CDR3 is built from 15 residues. The ends were cut back, 4 bases at V and 0 bases at J, with 12 bases in the middle.

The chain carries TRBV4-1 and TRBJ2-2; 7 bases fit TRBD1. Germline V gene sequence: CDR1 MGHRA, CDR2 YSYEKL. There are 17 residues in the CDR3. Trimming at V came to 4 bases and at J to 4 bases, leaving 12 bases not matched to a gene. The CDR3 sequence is CASSPLGRGRSTGELFF. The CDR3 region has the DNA TGCGCCAGCAGCCCCCTAGGCAGGGGGAGAAGCACCGGGGAGCTGTTTTTT.

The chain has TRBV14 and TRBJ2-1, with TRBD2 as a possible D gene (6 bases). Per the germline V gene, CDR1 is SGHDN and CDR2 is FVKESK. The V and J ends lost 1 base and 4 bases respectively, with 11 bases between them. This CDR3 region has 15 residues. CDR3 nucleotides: TGTGCCAGCAGCCAAGCTGGACTACCGTACAATGAGCAGTTCTTC. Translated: CASSQAGLPYNEQFF. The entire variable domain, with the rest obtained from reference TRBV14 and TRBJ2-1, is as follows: EAGVTQFPSHSVIEKGQTVTLRCDPISGHDNLYWYRRVMGKEIKFLLHFVKESKQDESGMPNNRFLAERTGGTYSTLKVQPAELEDSGVYFCASSQAGLPYNEQFFGPGTRLTVL.

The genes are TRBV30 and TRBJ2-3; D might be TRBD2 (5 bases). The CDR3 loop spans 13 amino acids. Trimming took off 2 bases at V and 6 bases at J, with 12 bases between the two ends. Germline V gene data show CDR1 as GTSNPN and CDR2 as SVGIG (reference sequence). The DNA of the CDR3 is TGTGCCTGGAGTTATGACGAGCGGGATACGCAGTATTTT. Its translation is CAWSYDERDTQYF.

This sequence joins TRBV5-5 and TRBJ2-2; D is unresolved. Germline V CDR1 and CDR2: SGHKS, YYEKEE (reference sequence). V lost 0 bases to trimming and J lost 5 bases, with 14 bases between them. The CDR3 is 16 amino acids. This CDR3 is CASSLGLEEITGELFF. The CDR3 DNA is TGTGCCAGCAGCTTGGGGCTAGAGGAAATTACCGGGGAGCTGTTTTTT.

The CDR3 sequence: CASSKLGQSYEQYF. The CDR3 region has the DNA TGTGCCAGCAGCAAATTGGGACAGTCCTACGAGCAGTACTTC. The chain recombines TRBV6-5 with TRBJ2-7; 7 bases are shared with TRBD1. Trimming at V came to 6 bases and at J to 1 base, leaving 6 bases not matched to a gene. There are 14 residues in the CDR3. Germline V gene lookup returns CDR1 MNHEY and CDR2 SVGAGI.

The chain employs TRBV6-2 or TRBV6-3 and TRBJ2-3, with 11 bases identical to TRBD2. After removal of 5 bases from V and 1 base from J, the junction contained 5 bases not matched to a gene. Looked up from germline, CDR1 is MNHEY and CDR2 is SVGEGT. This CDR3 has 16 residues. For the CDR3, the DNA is TGTGCCAGCAGTCCCACTAGCGGGAGTGGCACAGATACGCAGTATTTT. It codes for CASSPTSGSGTDTQYF.

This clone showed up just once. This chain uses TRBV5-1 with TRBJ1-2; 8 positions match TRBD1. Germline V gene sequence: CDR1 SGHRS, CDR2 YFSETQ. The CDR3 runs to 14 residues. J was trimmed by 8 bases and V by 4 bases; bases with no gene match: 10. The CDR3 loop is CASSRDRTKDGYTF. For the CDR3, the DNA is TGCGCCAGCAGCCGGGACAGGACGAAAGACGGCTACACCTTC.

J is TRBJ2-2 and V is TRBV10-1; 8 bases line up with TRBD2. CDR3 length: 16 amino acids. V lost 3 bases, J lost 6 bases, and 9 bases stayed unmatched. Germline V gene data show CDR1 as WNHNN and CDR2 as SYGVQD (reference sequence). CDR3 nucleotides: TGCGCCAGCAGTGACCCAGCGGGAGATGTAGCCGGGGAGCTGTTTTTT. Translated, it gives CASSDPAGDVAGELFF.

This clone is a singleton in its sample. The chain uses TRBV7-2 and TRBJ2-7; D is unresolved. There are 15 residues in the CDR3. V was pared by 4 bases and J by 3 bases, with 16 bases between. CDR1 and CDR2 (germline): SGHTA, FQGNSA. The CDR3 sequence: CASSSTSGPYYEQYF. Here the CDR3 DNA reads TGTGCCAGCAGCTCGACTTCGGGTCCGTACTACGAGCAGTACTTC. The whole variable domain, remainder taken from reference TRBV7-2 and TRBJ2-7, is GAGVSQSPSNKVTEKGKDVELRCDPISGHTALYWYRQSLGQGLEFLIYFQGNSAPDKSGLPSDRFSAERTGGSVSTLTIQRTQQEDSAVYLCASSSTSGPYYEQYFGPGTRLTVT.

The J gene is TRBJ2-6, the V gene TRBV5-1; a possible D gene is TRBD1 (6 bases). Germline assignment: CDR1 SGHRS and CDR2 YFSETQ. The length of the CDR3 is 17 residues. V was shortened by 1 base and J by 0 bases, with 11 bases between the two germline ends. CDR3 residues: CASSLRQELSGANVLTF. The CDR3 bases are TGCGCCAGCAGCTTGCGACAGGAGCTCTCTGGGGCCAACGTCCTGACTTTC.

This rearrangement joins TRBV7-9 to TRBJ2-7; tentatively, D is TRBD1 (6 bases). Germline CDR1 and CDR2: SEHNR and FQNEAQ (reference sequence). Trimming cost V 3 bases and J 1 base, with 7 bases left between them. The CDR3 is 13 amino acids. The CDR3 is CASSLDSSYEQYF. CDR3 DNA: TGTGCCAGCAGCTTGGACAGTTCCTACGAGCAGTACTTC.

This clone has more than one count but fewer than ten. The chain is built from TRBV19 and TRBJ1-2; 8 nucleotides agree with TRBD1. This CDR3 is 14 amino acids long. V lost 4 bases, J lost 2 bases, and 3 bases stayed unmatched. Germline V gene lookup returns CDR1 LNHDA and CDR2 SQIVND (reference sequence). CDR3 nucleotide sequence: TGTGCCAGTAGTACCCGGGACAGGAACTATGGCTACACCTTC. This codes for CASSTRDRNYGYTF.

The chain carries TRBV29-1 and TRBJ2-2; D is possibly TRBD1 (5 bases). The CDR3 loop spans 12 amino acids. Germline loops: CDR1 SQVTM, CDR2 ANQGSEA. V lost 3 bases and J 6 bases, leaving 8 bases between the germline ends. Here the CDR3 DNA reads TGCAGCGTTGATTTGGGGCCCGGGGAGCTGTTTTTT. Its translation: CSVDLGPGELFF.

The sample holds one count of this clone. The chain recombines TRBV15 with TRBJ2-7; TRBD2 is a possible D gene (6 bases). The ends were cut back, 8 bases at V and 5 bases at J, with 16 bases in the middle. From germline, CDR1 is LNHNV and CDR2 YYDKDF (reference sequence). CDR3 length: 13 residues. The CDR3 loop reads CATSRGSVHEQYF. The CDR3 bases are TGTGCCACCTCCCGGGGGTCTGTACACGAGCAGTACTTC. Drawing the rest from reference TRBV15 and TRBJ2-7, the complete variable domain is DAMVIQNPRYQVTQFGKPVTLSCSQTLNHNVMYWYQQKSSQAPKLLFHYYDKDFNNEADTPDNFQSRRPNTSFCFLDIRSPGLGDTAMYLCATSRGSVHEQYFGPGTRLTVT.

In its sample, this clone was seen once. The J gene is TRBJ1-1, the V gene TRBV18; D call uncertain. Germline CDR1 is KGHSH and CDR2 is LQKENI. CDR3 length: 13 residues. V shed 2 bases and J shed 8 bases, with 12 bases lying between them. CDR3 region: CASSPAGGSEAFF. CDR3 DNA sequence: TGTGCCAGCTCACCAGCGGGAGGGTCCGAAGCTTTCTTT.

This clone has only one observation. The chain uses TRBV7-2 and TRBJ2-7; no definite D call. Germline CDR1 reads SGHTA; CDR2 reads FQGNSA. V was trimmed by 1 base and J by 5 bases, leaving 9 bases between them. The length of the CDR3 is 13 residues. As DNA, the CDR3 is TGTGCCAGCAGCTTAGACCGAGTCAACGAGCAGTACTTC. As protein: CASSLDRVNEQYF.

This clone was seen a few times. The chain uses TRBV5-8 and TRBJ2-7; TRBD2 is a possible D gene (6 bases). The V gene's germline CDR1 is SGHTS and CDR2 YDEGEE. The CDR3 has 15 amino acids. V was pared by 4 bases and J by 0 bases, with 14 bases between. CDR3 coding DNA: TGTGCCAGCAGCCTCGGAGGGACGGGCTCCTACGAGCAGTACTTC. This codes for CASSLGGTGSYEQYF.

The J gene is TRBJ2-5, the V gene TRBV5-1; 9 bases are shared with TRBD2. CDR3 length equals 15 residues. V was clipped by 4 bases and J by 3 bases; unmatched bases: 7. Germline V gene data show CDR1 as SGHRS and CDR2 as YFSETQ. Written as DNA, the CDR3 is TGCGCCAGCAGCCTCAGTAGCGGGGGAGAAGAGACCCAGTACTTC. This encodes CASSLSSGGEETQYF.

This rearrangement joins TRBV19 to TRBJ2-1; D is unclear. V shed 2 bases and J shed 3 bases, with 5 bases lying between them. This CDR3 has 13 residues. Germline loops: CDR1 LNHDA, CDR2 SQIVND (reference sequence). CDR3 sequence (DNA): TGTGCCAGTAGTATATTAGACTACAATGAGCAGTTCTTC. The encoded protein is CASSILDYNEQFF.

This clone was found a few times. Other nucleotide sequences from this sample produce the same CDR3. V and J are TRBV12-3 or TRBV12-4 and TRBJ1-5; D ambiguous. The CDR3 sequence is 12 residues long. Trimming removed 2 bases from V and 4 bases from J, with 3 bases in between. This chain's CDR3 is CASSLRNQPQHF. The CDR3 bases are TGTGCCAGCAGTTTACGGAATCAGCCCCAGCATTTT.

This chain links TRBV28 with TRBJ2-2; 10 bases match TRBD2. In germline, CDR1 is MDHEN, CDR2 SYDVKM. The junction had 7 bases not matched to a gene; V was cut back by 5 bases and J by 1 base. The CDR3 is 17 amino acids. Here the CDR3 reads CASSLPSSGRNTGELFF. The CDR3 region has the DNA TGTGCCAGCAGTCTGCCTTCTAGCGGGAGGAACACCGGGGAGCTGTTTTTT.